Detailed here is one TCR beta chain. The data originate from a study of blood T cell repertoires in COVID-19. As for the study in general: PBMCs, B-cell-depleted T cells, or T cells provided the cDNA or gDNA that made up the material.

This CDR3 is 17 amino acids long. V gave up 2 bases and J gave up 5 bases, with 22 bases separating them. The germline CDR1 and CDR2 sequences are MRHNA and SNTAGT. Sequencing used immunoSEQ multiplex PCR; TCRdb keeps in-frame clones, though not all of them. The data contain about 200,000 clones, more than 75% of them singletons. Sequencing was carried out using peripheral blood. The chain carries TRBV6-4 and TRBJ2-7; D possibly corresponds to TRBD1 (5 bases). The sequence derives from a woman in her thirties or forties with COVID-19, enrolled during active disease. CDR3 sequence (DNA): TGTGCCAGCAGTGACCCCACTGCACAGGAAATTCGAGACGAGCAGTACTTC. Amino acid sequence: CASSDPTAQEIRDEQYF.